The text below deals with one T cell receptor (beta chain). Its specificity is unknown. The CDR3 contains 14 residues. The TCR beta cDNA came from 5'RACE template switching with UMIs. From its re-call of the 5' RACE reads, TCRdb lists each CDR3 protein once, without DNA. In all, the sample yields about 390,000 distinct CDR3 sequences. This sample was included in a study of T cells expressing NK-cell markers. Study-wide results and caveats: The CD3+CD56-NKG2C+ fraction of several donors was also led by these clonotypes.

The chain is built from TRBV12-3 or TRBV12-4 and TRBJ2-1; the D call of TRBD1 rests on TCRdb alone, since no DNA is present to check it. The source of this sequence is a woman aged 45-65 years in good health. The specimen sequenced was blood T cells: a sorted CD56 or NKG2C T cell subset, CD4+ or CD8+ T cells, or bulk PBMC T cells (not recorded which). CDR3 amino acids: CASSLEQGFNEQFF.